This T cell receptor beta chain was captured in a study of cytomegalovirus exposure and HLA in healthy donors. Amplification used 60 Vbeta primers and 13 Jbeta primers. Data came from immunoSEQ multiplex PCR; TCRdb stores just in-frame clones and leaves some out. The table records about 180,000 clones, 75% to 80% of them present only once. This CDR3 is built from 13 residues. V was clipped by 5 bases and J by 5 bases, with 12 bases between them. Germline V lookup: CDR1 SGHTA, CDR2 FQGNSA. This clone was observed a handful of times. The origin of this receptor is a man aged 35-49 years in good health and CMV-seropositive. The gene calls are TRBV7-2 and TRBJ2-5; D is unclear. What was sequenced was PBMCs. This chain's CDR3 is CASSTRTKETQYF. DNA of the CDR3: TGTGCCAGCAGCACTCGAACCAAGGAGACCCAGTACTTC. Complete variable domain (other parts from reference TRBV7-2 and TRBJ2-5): GAGVSQSPSNKVTEKGKDVELRCDPISGHTALYWYRQSLGQGLEFLIYFQGNSAPDKSGLPSDRFSAERTGGSVSTLTIQRTQQEDSAVYLCASSTRTKETQYFGPGTRLLVL.